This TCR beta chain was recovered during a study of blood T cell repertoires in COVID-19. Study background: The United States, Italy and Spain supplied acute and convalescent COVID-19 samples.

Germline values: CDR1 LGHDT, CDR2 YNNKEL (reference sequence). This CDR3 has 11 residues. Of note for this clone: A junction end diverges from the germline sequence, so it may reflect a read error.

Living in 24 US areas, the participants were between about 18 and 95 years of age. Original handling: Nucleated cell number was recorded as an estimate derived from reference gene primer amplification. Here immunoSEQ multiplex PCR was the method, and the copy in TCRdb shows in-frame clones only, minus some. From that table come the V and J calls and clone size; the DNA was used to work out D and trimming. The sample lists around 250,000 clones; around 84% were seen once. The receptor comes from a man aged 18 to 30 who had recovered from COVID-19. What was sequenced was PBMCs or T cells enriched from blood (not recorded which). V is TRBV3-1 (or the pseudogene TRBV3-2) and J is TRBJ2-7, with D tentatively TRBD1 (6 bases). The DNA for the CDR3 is TGTGCCAGCAGCCAAGCCGGGACACGCCACTTC. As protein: CASSQAGTRHF.